The clone carrying this TCR beta chain turned up a few times. The entry originates in a study of T cells in Graves' hyperthyroidism and ophthalmopathy. From RNA transcripts, TCR beta CDR3 regions were amplified. Initially, a first-round RT-PCR of the TCR CDR3 employed the HTBI primer set. Using its own MiXCR run on the multiplex PCR reads, TCRdb lists one record per CDR3 protein. The sample lists over 350,000 distinct CDR3 sequences; approximately 18% were seen once. Subjects with ophthalmopathy showed a Clinical Activity Score no lower than 3, a NOSPECS grade no lower than 4, and a duration shorter than 3 months. The diagnostic basis comprised clinical symptoms, serum thyroxine and TRAb, thyroid ultrasound and orbital computed tomography. The J segment lost 9 bases and the V segment lost 0 bases, leaving 6 bases of the junction unmatched. Germline assignment: CDR1 SEHNR and CDR2 FQNEAQ (reference sequence). The CDR3 runs to 17 residues.

Sequencing was carried out using blood. The V gene is TRBV7-9, the J gene TRBJ1-6, with TRBD1 matching 12 bases. This TCR was sampled from a man aged 18 to 30 with Graves' ophthalmopathy. As DNA, the CDR3 is TGTGCCAGCAGCTTAGCCGGGACAGGGGGCTTAGGTTCACCCCTCCACTTT. It is translated as CASSLAGTGGLGSPLHF.